Presented here are 32 T cell receptor beta chains from one specimen sequenced in a study of blood T cells in healthy people across ages. Sample-barcoded 5' priming and a J-beta primer mix drove a second PCR of roughly 6 to 12 cycles. TCRdb used MiXCR to reprocess the 5' RACE reads, holding one entry per CDR3 protein. The sample includes over 1,500,000 distinct CDR3 sequences, about 50% of them seen just once. The sequencing sample was made of blood. Receptors were obtained from a middle-aged woman in good health.

The rearrangement links TRBV13 to TRBJ1-6; 8 bases match TRBD1. Losses at the gene ends were 3 bases for V and 5 bases for J; bases not matched to a gene: 3. The germline CDR1 and CDR2 sequences are PRHDT and FYEKMQ (reference sequence). The CDR3 consists of 15 residues. The DNA of the CDR3 is TGTGCCAGCAGCTTCGACAGGGGAGATAATTCACCCCTCCACTTT. This gives the protein CASSFDRGDNSPLHF.

The V call is TRBV9, the J call TRBJ1-6; D is unclear. The ends were cut back, 4 bases at V and 7 bases at J, with 9 bases in the middle. Germline V gene sequence: CDR1 SGDLS, CDR2 YYNGEE. The CDR3 is 13 residues long. The CDR3: CASSPTMNSPLHF. The CDR3 DNA sequence: TGTGCCAGCAGCCCGACCATGAATTCACCCCTCCACTTT.

V gene TRBV7-2 combines with J gene TRBJ2-5, with D perhaps TRBD2 (6 bases). Trimming pared 4 bases from V and 5 bases from J, leaving 17 bases between. Germline V CDR1 and CDR2: SGHTA, FQGNSA. The CDR3 contains 15 residues. The CDR3 spells CASSSQGLATETQYF. The CDR3 region has the DNA TGTGCCAGCAGCTCCCAGGGACTGGCTACGGAGACCCAGTACTTC.

This clonotype came up a few times. The CDR3 DNA sequence: TGTGCCAGCAGTTACGGCGAGGGGGGCACAGATACGCAGTATTTT. It translates to CASSYGEGGTDTQYF. This sequence joins TRBV7-9 and TRBJ2-3; D might be TRBD1 (6 bases). This CDR3 contains 15 residues. CDR1 and CDR2 from the germline V gene are SEHNR and FQNEAQ (reference sequence). Trimming took 6 bases from V and 1 from J, leaving 14 bases between them.

The gene calls are TRBV4-3 and TRBJ2-3; 11 nucleotides line up with TRBD2. Trimming at V came to 0 bases and at J to 6 bases, leaving 11 bases not matched to a gene. The V gene's germline CDR1 is LGHNA and CDR2 YSLEER. This CDR3 region has 18 residues. The CDR3 protein is CASSQDPDSGGAYDTQYF. The CDR3 DNA reads as TGCGCCAGCAGCCAAGACCCCGATAGCGGGGGGGCGTATGATACGCAGTATTTT.

The CDR3 nucleotides are TGCGCCAGCAGCCAACGCAAGGTTGAGGGCTACACCTTC. The encoded protein is CASSQRKVEGYTF. The rearrangement joins TRBV4-1 to TRBJ1-2; D not certain. Germline V CDR1 and CDR2: MGHRA, YSYEKL. V lost 2 bases, J lost 8 bases, and 12 bases lay in between. This CDR3 is 13 amino acids long.

V is TRBV21-1 and J is TRBJ2-5; the table's D call TRBD1 went unverified against the DNA. TRBV21-1 is shown as a pseudogene. This CDR3 spans 16 amino acids. The CDR3 nucleotides are TGTGTCAGCCAACAGGAGGGGGGGGGATCAAAAGAGACCCAGTACTTC. Residues: CVSQQEGGGSKETQYF.

The rearrangement uses TRBV4-2 and TRBJ2-1; 9 bases are a match to TRBD2. The CDR3 length is 17 residues. V dropped 0 bases and J dropped 8; count of bases not matched to a gene: 11. Germline V gene sequence: CDR1 LGHNA, CDR2 YNFKEQ. The CDR3 DNA sequence: TGTGCCAGCAGCCAAGACTCGGCAGGGACTAGCACCCATGAGCAGTTCTTC. Amino acid sequence: CASSQDSAGTSTHEQFF.

The chain recombines TRBV20-1 with TRBJ1-1; D ambiguous. V lost 3 bases to trimming and J lost 5 bases, with 10 bases between them. The CDR3 is 12 amino acids. CDR1 DFQATT and CDR2 SNEGSKA come from the germline V gene (reference sequence). The CDR3 coding sequence is TGCAGTGCTAGTCTGGAGGGTACTGAAGCTTTCTTT. This codes for CSASLEGTEAFF.

This chain uses TRBV20-1 with TRBJ1-2, with TRBD1 matching over 8 bases. Trimming at V came to 6 bases and at J to 4 bases, leaving 7 bases not matched to a gene. Germline assignment: CDR1 DFQATT and CDR2 SNEGSKA (reference sequence). This CDR3 is 13 amino acids long. The CDR3 loop is CSATQGASYGYTF. Here the CDR3 DNA reads TGCAGTGCAACCCAGGGGGCGAGCTATGGCTACACCTTC.

This clonotype was detected once. The CDR3 sequence is CASSPLDRVEGKLFF. CDR3 DNA sequence: TGTGCCAGCAGCCCCCTGGACAGGGTGGAAGGAAAACTGTTTTTT. This rearrangement joins TRBV5-6 to TRBJ1-4; 8 bases are a match to TRBD1. The trim removed 4 bases at V and 10 bases at J, leaving 12 bases unmatched. Per the germline V gene, CDR1 is SGHDT and CDR2 is YYEEEE. The CDR3 covers 15 residues. The entire variable domain, with the rest obtained from reference TRBV5-6 and TRBJ1-4, is as follows: DAGVTQSPTHLIKTRGQQVTLRCSPKSGHDTVSWYQQALGQGPQFIFQYYEEEERQRGNFPDRFSGHQFPNYSSELNVNALLLGDSALYLCASSPLDRVEGKLFFGSGTQLSVL.

This rearrangement joins TRBV6-6 to TRBJ1-5; D ambiguous. The length of the CDR3 is 15 residues. V lost 2 bases and J 4 bases, leaving 12 bases between the germline ends. Germline assignment: CDR1 MNHNY and CDR2 SVGAGI (reference sequence). In nucleotides, the CDR3 is TGTGCCAGCAGTTACGTTGGGTCTTCTAATCAGCCCCAGCATTTT. Amino acids: CASSYVGSSNQPQHF.

This clonotype was counted only a few times. The gene calls are TRBV29-1 and TRBJ2-1; 8 nucleotides line up with TRBD2. CDR1 and CDR2 (germline): SQVTM, ANQGSEA. The CDR3 consists of 16 residues. V gave up 4 bases and J gave up 0 bases; unmatched junction bases: 8. CDR3 sequence: CSVALSGRASYNEQFF. CDR3 nucleotide sequence: TGCAGCGTTGCCCTATCCGGGAGGGCCTCCTACAATGAGCAGTTCTTC.

V usage is TRBV28 and J usage is TRBJ1-5; D is unclear. Trimming stripped 7 bases from V and 0 bases from J, with 16 bases between. Germline CDR1 reads MDHEN; CDR2 reads SYDVKM. This CDR3 is built from 16 residues. CDR3 amino acids: CASTPPWAVSNQPQHF. In DNA form, the CDR3 reads TGTGCCAGCACTCCCCCGTGGGCAGTTAGCAATCAGCCCCAGCATTTT.

The chain has TRBV20-1 and TRBJ1-5, with D unclear. The CDR3 has 13 amino acids. Germline CDR1 and CDR2: DFQATT and SNEGSKA (reference sequence). Trimming took off 6 bases at V and 5 bases at J, with 14 bases between the two ends. The CDR3 is CSAQRESDQPQHF. The CDR3 bases are TGCAGTGCACAGAGGGAGAGCGATCAGCCCCAGCATTTT.

The V and J genes are TRBV13 and TRBJ2-7; 7 nucleotides line up with TRBD2. CDR1 is PRHDT, CDR2 FYEKMQ, per germline (reference sequence). J lost 2 bases, V lost 5 bases, and 18 bases had no gene match. This CDR3 region has 18 residues. The CDR3 region has the DNA TGTGCCAGCAGCCCCTTATGGAGGGAGGGACGATGGCCCTACGAGCAGTACTTC. This codes for CASSPLWREGRWPYEQYF.

This clonotype was found a few times. The genes are TRBV6-6 and TRBJ2-1; a possible D gene is TRBD2 (6 bases). V lost 11 bases, J lost 2 bases, and 16 bases lay in between. The germline CDR1 and CDR2 sequences are MNHNY and SVGAGI (reference sequence). CDR3 size: 14 residues. CDR3 sequence reads: CAGGSDKPYNEQFF. The DNA for the CDR3 is TGTGCCGGGGGGTCAGACAAACCCTACAATGAGCAGTTCTTC.

This clonotype has more than one count but fewer than ten. The V gene is TRBV7-3, the J gene TRBJ1-6; the D is unclear. V was cut by 4 bases and J by 0 bases, with 16 bases left in between. CDR3 size: 18 residues. Germline loops: CDR1 SGHTA, CDR2 FQGTGA. The CDR3 protein is CASSSRSGAGSYNSPLHF. The CDR3 region has the DNA TGTGCCAGCAGCTCCCGAAGCGGCGCAGGCTCCTATAATTCACCCCTCCACTTT.

This clonotype showed up just a few times. This rearrangement joins TRBV6-2 or TRBV6-3 to TRBJ2-3; 7 bases map to TRBD2. V lost 6 bases to trimming and J lost 1 base; unmatched junction nucleotides: 7. This CDR3 has 15 amino acids. CDR1 MNHEY and CDR2 SVGEGT come from the germline V gene. CDR3 bases: TGTGCCAGCAGGGAGTGGGGGGGACGCACAGATACGCAGTATTTT. Translating it yields CASREWGGRTDTQYF.

The CDR3, as DNA: TGTGCCAGCAGCTTGGCCGCTGTGGCGGGGGGTGGGAATGAGCAGTTCTTC. Translation gives CASSLAAVAGGGNEQFF. The V and J genes are TRBV5-5 and TRBJ2-1, with TRBD2 matching 8 bases. The CDR3 sequence is 17 residues long. The germline V gene encodes CDR1 SGHKS and CDR2 YYEKEE (reference sequence). Losses at the gene ends were 0 bases for V and 7 bases for J; bases not matched to a gene: 12.

The rearrangement uses TRBV4-1 and TRBJ2-3; D call uncertain. Germline CDR1 is MGHRA and CDR2 is YSYEKL. Between the trimmed V and J ends, which lost 1 base and 6 bases, there was a span of 11 bases. The CDR3 contains 14 residues. DNA for the CDR3: TGCGCCAGCAGCCAAGTTCCGGTGTGTGATACGCAGTATTTT. Protein product: CASSQVPVCDTQYF.

This clonotype turned up a few times. The CDR3 loop reads CASRQHSNSNQPQHF. The CDR3 coding sequence is TGTGCCAGCAGACAACATAGTAATAGCAATCAGCCCCAGCATTTT. The V call is TRBV6-5, the J call TRBJ1-5; D uncertain. The CDR3 runs 15 residues. Deletions cut 6 bases from V and 0 bases from J, with 12 bases between. Germline-derived CDR1 and CDR2 are MNHEY and SVGAGI.

The chain combines TRBV7-6 with TRBJ2-1; possibly TRBD2 for D (6 bases). The germline V gene encodes CDR1 SGHVS and CDR2 FNYEAQ. Trimming took 0 bases from V and 9 from J, leaving 9 bases between them. This CDR3 contains 13 residues. Written as DNA, the CDR3 is TGTGCCAGCAGCTTAGCCGGGGGTCTTGAGCAGTTCTTC. Amino acids: CASSLAGGLEQFF.

V and J are TRBV20-1 and TRBJ2-5; D gene ambiguous. The CDR3 spans 13 residues. V lost 6 bases and J lost 1, with 12 bases in between. CDR1 and CDR2 (germline): DFQATT, SNEGSKA (reference sequence). The CDR3 region is CSAREWAQETQYF. CDR3 nucleotide sequence: TGCAGTGCCCGTGAGTGGGCCCAAGAGACCCAGTACTTC.

The chain has TRBV12-3 or TRBV12-4 and TRBJ1-1; D is ambiguous. V was trimmed by 3 bases and J by 4 bases, leaving 12 bases between them. The CDR3 length is 14 residues. This CDR3 is CASSFKPGATEAFF. The CDR3 DNA reads as TGTGCCAGCAGTTTTAAACCAGGAGCCACTGAAGCTTTCTTT.

The rearrangement uses TRBV5-1 and TRBJ2-3; 8 bases fit TRBD1. The junction had 8 bases not matched to a gene; V was cut back by 4 bases and J by 1 base. Germline V gene lookup returns CDR1 SGHRS and CDR2 YFSETQ. This CDR3 is 16 amino acids long. The CDR3 region is CASSPAGQGGTDTQYF. DNA of the CDR3: TGCGCCAGCAGCCCGGCAGGACAGGGAGGCACAGATACGCAGTATTTT.

The chain uses TRBV20-1 and TRBJ2-1; D is perhaps TRBD1 (5 bases). The germline V gene encodes CDR1 DFQATT and CDR2 SNEGSKA (reference sequence). Trimming took off 8 bases at V and 0 bases at J, with 14 bases between the two ends. The CDR3 covers 14 residues. The CDR3 nucleotides read TGCAGTACTACCCCAGGGAACTCCTACAATGAGCAGTTCTTC. Translation gives CSTTPGNSYNEQFF.

This clonotype was counted only a few times. V is TRBV12-3 or TRBV12-4 and J is TRBJ2-5; 10 positions agree with TRBD1. The DNA matches TRBJ2-7 better at its end, which makes the J call doubtful. CDR3 length: 17 amino acids. The CDR3 DNA sequence: TGTGCCAGCAGCCCCTCATGGGGACAGGGGAGTGCGGACGAGCAGTACTTC. As protein: CASSPSWGQGSADEQYF.

Turning to this clonotype: One end of the junction is discordant with germline, which a read error may explain. The chain employs TRBV5-1 and TRBJ1-1, with D uncertain. The length of the CDR3 is 16 residues. The germline gives CDR1 SGHRS, CDR2 YFSETQ. CDR3 sequence: CASSSPNGVGYTEAFF. The CDR3 bases are TGCGCCAGCAGCTCCCCAAACGGGGTCGGGTACACTGAAGCTTTTTTT.

V is TRBV5-1 and J is TRBJ2-7; TRBD2 agrees at 7 bases. The last part of the DNA fits TRBJ2-5 better; the J call may be wrong. Germline V lookup: CDR1 SGHRS, CDR2 YFSETQ. The CDR3 is made up of 14 amino acids. The CDR3, as DNA: TGCGCCAGCAGAACATATCAACTAGCGGAGACCCAGTACTTC. Protein: CASRTYQLAETQYF.

The chain employs TRBV7-3 and TRBJ2-1; D assignment may be TRBD1 or TRBD2 (5 bases each). This CDR3 comprises 15 residues. Germline values: CDR1 SGHTA, CDR2 FQGTGA. Trimming took 4 bases from V and 0 from J, leaving 10 bases between them. The CDR3 is CASSWDESSYNEQFF. In nucleotides, the CDR3 is TGTGCCAGCAGCTGGGACGAGAGCTCCTACAATGAGCAGTTCTTC. The full variable domain, in which reference TRBV7-3 and TRBJ2-1 provide the parts outside the CDR3, is GAGVSQTPSNKVTEKGKYVELRCDPISGHTALYWYRQSLGQGPEFLIYFQGTGAADDSGLPNDRFFAVRPEGSVSTLKIQRTERGDSAVYLCASSWDESSYNEQFFGPGTRLTVL.

This clonotype has just a few counts. The V and J genes are TRBV7-9 and TRBJ2-5, with 8 bases that match TRBD2. Germline V CDR1 and CDR2: SEHNR, FQNEAQ (reference sequence). The V segment lost 5 bases and the J segment 11 bases; nucleotides outside the gene matches: 19. The CDR3 runs to 16 residues. The CDR3 coding sequence is TGTGCCAGCAGCCTTACGCGGGGGGCGCCCCCCGCAGAGCAGTACTTC. This encodes CASSLTRGAPPAEQYF.